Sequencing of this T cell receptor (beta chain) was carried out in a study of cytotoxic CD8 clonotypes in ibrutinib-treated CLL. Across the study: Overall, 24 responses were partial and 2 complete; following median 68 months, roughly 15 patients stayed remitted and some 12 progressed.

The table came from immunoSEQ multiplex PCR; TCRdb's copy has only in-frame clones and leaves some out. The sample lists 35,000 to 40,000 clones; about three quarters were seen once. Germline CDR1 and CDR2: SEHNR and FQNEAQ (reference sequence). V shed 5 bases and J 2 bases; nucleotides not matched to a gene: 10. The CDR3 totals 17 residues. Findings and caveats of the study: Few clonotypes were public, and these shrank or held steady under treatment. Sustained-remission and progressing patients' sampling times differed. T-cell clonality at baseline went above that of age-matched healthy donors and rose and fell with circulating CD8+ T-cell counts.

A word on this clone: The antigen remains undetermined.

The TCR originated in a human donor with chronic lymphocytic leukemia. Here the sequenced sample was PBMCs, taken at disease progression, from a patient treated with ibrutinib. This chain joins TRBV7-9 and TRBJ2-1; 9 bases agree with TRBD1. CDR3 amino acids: CASSPITGTGTYNEQFF. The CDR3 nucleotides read TGTGCCAGCAGCCCAATAACCGGGACAGGGACCTACAATGAGCAGTTCTTC.